This T cell receptor beta chain was captured by sequencing in a study of quantifying T cell responses using KT2 cells. At the level of the study: cDNA was made from DNase-treated RNA using alpha and beta constant primers. A predetermined fluorescence threshold ended the second PCR, run as a qPCR.

Germline CDR1 is GTSNPN and CDR2 is SVGIG (reference sequence). V dropped 3 bases and J dropped 3 bases, with 8 bases sitting between them. The CDR3 loop spans 13 amino acids. An oligo carrying a UMI was ligated to the cDNA 3' end. First-round PCR used about 4 cycles and beta primers RC1.1 and RC1.2 covering TRBC1 and TRBC2. TCRdb re-called the UMI-ligation and nested PCR reads with MiXCR, one entry per CDR3 protein. The sample has around 30,000 distinct CDR3 sequences; approximately 10% are singletons. By its share, this clonotype is medium-sized (0.01 to 0.1%). The V and J genes are TRBV30 and TRBJ2-2; D gene unclear. The receptor was derived from a human donor. The sequenced sample was PBMCs spiked with cells of the T cell clone KT2. CDR3 in amino acids: CAWRSYYTGELFF. In DNA, the CDR3 is TGTGCCTGGAGGTCCTATTACACCGGGGAGCTGTTTTTT.